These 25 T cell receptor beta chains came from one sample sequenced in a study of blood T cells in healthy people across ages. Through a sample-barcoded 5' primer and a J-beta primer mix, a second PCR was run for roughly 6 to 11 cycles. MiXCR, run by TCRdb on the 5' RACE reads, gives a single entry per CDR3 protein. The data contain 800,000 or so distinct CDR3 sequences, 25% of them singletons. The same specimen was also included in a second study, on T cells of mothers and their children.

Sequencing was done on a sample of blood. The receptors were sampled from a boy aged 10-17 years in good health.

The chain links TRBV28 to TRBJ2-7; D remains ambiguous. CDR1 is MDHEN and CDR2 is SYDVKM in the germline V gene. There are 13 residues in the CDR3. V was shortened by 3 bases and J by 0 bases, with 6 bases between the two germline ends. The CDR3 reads CASSFVNSYEQYF. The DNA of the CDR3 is TGTGCCAGCAGTTTCGTCAACTCCTACGAGCAGTACTTC.

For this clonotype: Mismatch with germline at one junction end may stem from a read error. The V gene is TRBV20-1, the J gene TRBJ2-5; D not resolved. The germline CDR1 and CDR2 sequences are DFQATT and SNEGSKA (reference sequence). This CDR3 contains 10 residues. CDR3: CSARVGPLSF. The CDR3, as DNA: TGCAGTGCTAGAGTTGGGCCTCTCTCATTC.

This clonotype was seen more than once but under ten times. The CDR3 DNA reads as TGTGCCAGCAGCGTAGGGGGTACTAGCGGGGGCACAGATACGCAGTATTTT. The encoded protein is CASSVGGTSGGTDTQYF. The rearrangement uses TRBV9 and TRBJ2-3; 10 bases align to TRBD2. The germline V gene has CDR1 SGDLS and CDR2 YYNGEE. This CDR3 is 17 amino acids long. Trimming cost V 0 bases and J 1 base; bases outside gene matches: 5.

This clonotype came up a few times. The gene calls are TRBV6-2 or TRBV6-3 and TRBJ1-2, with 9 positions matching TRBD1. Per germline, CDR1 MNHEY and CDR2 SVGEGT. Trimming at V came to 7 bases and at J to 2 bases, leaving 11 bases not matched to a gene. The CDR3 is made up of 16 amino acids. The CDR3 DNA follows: TGTGCCAGCAATTCACCGGGACAGGGAGGAAACTATGGCTACACCTTC. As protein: CASNSPGQGGNYGYTF.

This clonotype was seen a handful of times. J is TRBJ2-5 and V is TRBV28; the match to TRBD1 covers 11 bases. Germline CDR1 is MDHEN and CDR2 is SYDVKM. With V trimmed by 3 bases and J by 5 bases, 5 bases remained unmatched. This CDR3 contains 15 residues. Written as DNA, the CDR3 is TGTGCCAGCAGTTTGTTGGGACAGGGGGTTGAGACCCAGTACTTC. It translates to CASSLLGQGVETQYF.

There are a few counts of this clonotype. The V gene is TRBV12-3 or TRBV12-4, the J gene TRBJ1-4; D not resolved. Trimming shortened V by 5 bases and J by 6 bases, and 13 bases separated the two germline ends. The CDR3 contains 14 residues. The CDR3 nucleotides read TGTGCCAGCAGTGGTGGCTGGCCGGATGAAAAACTGTTTTTT. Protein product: CASSGGWPDEKLFF.

The CDR3 protein is CASSPYPGQMSYEQYF. CDR3 sequence (DNA): TGTGCCAGCAGCCCGTACCCGGGACAGATGTCCTACGAGCAGTACTTC. The rearrangement uses TRBV7-9 and TRBJ2-5, with 7 bases fitting TRBD1. TRBJ2-7 matches the DNA end more closely, so the J call is doubtful. Germline V gene lookup returns CDR1 SEHNR and CDR2 FQNEAQ (reference sequence). This CDR3 comprises 16 residues.

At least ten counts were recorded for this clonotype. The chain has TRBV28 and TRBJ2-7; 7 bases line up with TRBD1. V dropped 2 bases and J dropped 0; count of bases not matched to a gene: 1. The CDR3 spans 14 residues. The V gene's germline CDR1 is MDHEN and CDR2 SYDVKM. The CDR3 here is CASSLRDSSYEQYF. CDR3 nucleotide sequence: TGTGCCAGCAGTTTAAGGGACAGCTCCTACGAGCAGTACTTC.

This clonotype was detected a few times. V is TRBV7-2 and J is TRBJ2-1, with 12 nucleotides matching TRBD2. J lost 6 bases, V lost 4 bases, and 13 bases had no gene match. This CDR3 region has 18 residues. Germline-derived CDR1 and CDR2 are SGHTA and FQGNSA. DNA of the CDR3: TGTGCCAGCAGCTCTCAGGGACTAGCGGGTAGAATCGGCAATGAGCAGTTCTTC. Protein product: CASSSQGLAGRIGNEQFF.

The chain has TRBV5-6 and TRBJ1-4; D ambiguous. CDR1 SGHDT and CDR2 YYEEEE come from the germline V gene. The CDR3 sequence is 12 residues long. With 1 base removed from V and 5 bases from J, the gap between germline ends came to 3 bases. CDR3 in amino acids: CASSLRNEKLFF. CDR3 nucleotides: TGTGCCAGCAGCTTGAGAAATGAAAAACTGTTTTTT.

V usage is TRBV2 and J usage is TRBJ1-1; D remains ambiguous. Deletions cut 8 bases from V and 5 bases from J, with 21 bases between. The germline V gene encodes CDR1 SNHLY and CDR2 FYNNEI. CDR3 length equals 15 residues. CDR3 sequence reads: CASRWGPSMGTEAFF. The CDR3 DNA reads TGTGCCAGCCGTTGGGGTCCATCGATGGGGACTGAAGCTTTCTTT.

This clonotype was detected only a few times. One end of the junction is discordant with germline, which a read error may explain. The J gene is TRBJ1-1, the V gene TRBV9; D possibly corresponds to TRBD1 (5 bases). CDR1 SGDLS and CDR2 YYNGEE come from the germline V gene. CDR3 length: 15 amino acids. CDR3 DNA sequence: TGCGCCAGCAGCGTAGTTGGGACGCGGAACACTGAAGCTTTCTTT. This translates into CASSVVGTRNTEAFF.

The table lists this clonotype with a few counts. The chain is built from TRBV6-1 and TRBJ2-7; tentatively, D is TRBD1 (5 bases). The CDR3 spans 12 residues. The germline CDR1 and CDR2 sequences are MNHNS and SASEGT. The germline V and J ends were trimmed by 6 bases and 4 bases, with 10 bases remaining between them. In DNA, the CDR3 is TGTGCCAGCAGAGGACACATTTACGAGCAGTACTTC. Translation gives CASRGHIYEQYF.

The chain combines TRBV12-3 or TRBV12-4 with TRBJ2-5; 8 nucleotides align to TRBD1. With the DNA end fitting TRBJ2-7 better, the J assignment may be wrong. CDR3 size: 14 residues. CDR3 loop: CASSSGTGWAEQYF. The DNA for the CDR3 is TGTGCCAGCAGCTCGGGGACAGGATGGGCCGAGCAGTACTTC.

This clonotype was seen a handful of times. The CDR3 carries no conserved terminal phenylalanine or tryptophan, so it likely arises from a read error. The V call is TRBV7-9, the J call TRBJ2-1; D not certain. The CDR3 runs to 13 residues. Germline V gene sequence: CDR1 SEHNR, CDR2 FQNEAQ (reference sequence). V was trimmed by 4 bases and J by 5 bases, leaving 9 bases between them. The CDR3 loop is CASSSVLNNEQFL. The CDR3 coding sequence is TGTGCCAGCAGCTCCGTCCTTAACAATGAGCAGTTCCTC.

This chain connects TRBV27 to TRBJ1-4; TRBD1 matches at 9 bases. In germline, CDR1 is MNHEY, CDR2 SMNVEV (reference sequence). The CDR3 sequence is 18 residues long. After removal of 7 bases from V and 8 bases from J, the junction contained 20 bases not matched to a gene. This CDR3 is CASTVALGQGGRREKLFF. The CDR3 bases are TGTGCCAGCACCGTGGCTCTGGGACAGGGAGGTCGGAGAGAAAAACTGTTTTTT.

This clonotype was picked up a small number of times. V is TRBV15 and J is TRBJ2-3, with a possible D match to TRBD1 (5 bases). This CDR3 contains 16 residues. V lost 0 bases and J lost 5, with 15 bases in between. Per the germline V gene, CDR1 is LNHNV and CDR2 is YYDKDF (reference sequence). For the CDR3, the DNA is TGTGCCACCAGCAGAGATATAGGCCTCACAGGAGATACGCAGTATTTT. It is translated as CATSRDIGLTGDTQYF. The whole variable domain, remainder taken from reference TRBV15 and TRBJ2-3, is DAMVIQNPRYQVTQFGKPVTLSCSQTLNHNVMYWYQQKSSQAPKLLFHYYDKDFNNEADTPDNFQSRRPNTSFCFLDIRSPGLGDTAMYLCATSRDIGLTGDTQYFGPGTRLTVL.

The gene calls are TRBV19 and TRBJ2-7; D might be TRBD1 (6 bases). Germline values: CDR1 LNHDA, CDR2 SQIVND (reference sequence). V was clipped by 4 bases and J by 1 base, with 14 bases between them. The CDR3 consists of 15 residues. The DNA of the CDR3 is TGTGCCAGTAGTACGTCACACAGGGCTTCCTACGAGCAGTACTTC. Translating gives CASSTSHRASYEQYF. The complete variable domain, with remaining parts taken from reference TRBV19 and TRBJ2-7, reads DGGITQSPKYLFRKEGQNVTLSCEQNLNHDAMYWYRQDPGQGLRLIYYSQIVNDFQKGDIAEGYSVSREKKESFPLTVTSAQKNPTAFYLCASSTSHRASYEQYFGPGTRLTVT.

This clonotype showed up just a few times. The DNA of the CDR3 is TGCAGCGTTGGTTGGGGCGCAGACTATGGCTACACCTTC. The encoded protein is CSVGWGADYGYTF. This sequence joins TRBV29-1 and TRBJ1-2; a possible D gene is TRBD1 (5 bases). Germline V gene data show CDR1 as SQVTM and CDR2 as ANQGSEA. Trimming shortened V by 4 bases and J by 3 bases, and 12 bases separated the two germline ends. CDR3 length: 13 amino acids.

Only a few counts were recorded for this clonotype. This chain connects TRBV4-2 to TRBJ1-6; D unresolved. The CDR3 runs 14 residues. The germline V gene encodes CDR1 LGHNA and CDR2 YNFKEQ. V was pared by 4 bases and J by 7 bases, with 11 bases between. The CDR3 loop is CASSPGPLNSPLHF. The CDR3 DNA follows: TGTGCCAGCAGCCCCGGACCTCTAAATTCACCCCTCCACTTT.

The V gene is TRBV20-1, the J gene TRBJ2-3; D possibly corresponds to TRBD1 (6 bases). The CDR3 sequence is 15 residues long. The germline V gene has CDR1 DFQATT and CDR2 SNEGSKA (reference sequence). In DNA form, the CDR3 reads TGCAATGCGCTACAGGGCGCATCTAGCACAGATACGCAGTATTTT. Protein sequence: CNALQGASSTDTQYF.

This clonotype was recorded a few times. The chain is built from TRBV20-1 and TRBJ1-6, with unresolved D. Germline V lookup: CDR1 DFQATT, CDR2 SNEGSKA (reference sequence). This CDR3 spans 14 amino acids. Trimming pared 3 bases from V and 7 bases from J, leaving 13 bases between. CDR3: CSARDPRPNSPLHF. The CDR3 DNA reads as TGCAGTGCTAGGGACCCCCGACCGAATTCACCCCTCCACTTT.

The CDR3 DNA follows: TGTGCCAGCAGCTCCTGGGGGGCCGGGGCCAACGTCCTGACTTTC. Translating it yields CASSSWGAGANVLTF. The chain couples TRBV5-4 to TRBJ2-6; perhaps D is TRBD1 or TRBD2 (6 bases each). The CDR3 loop spans 15 amino acids. V lost 3 bases to trimming and J lost 4 bases, with 11 bases between them. Germline V CDR1 and CDR2: SGHNT, YYREEE (reference sequence).

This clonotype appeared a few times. CDR3 DNA sequence: TGTGCCAGCAGAGACGACGGTCTGATGAACACTGAAGCTTTCTTT. This translates into CASRDDGLMNTEAFF. The chain has TRBV2 and TRBJ1-1; no clear D gene. CDR1 and CDR2 from the germline V gene are SNHLY and FYNNEI. Trimming removed 6 bases from V and 0 bases from J, with 14 bases in between. This CDR3 contains 15 residues.

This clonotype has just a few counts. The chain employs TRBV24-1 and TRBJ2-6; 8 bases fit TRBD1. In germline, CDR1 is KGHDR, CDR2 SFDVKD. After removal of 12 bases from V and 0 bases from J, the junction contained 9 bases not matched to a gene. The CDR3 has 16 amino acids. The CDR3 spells CAAAGGLNSGANVLTF. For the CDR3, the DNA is TGTGCCGCCGCAGGGGGCCTTAACTCTGGGGCCAACGTCCTGACTTTC.